Following are 14 T cell receptor beta chains from one sample sequenced in a study of T-cell memory formation after mild COVID-19. TCRdb called the 5' RACE reads again in MiXCR, with one record for every CDR3 protein. The repertoire holds more than 450,000 distinct CDR3 sequences, with over 15% as singletons. Input material: PBMCs or a T cell subset sorted from them (not recorded which). These receptors all come from an adult woman who had mild COVID-19 (a few samples of this study predate the infection). Cell type and time point are not known.

CDR3 in DNA: TGTGCCAGCAGCCCAACGGGTTACAGGGGTAATGAAAAACTGTTTTTT. Protein product: CASSPTGYRGNEKLFF. The rearrangement uses TRBV7-9 and TRBJ1-4, with 7 bases that match TRBD1. Trimming at V came to 5 bases and at J to 4 bases, leaving 10 bases not matched to a gene. CDR3 length: 16 residues. The germline V gene has CDR1 SEHNR and CDR2 FQNEAQ (reference sequence).

The chain uses TRBV4-1 and TRBJ1-5, with TRBD1 as a possible D gene (6 bases). Trimming left V 1 base short and J 1 base short, with 17 bases between. The CDR3 spans 18 residues. Germline CDR1 and CDR2: MGHRA and YSYEKL. The DNA of the CDR3 is TGCGCCAGCAGCCAAGGGGTGGGACGGGGGCTAAGCAATCAGCCCCAGCATTTT. Protein: CASSQGVGRGLSNQPQHF.

V usage is TRBV15 and J usage is TRBJ2-3; the D gene is possibly TRBD2 (7 bases). This CDR3 has 16 amino acids. V lost 4 bases and J 6 bases, leaving 20 bases between the germline ends. Germline CDR1 LNHNV, CDR2 YYDKDF (reference sequence). The CDR3 DNA sequence: TGTGCCACCAGCACTCTCGGCGGGAGAGGGGGGGATACGCAGTATTTT. Its translation: CATSTLGGRGGDTQYF.

This chain uses TRBV2 with TRBJ2-5, with D perhaps assigned TRBD1 or TRBD2 (5 bases each). V lost 1 base and J 9 bases, leaving 21 bases between the germline ends. This CDR3 is built from 16 residues. Germline V gives CDR1 SNHLY, CDR2 FYNNEI. The CDR3 bases are TGTGCCAGCAGTGAAGTGGACTGGGACCCCGACGGGTCCCAGTACTTC. This encodes CASSEVDWDPDGSQYF.

The genes are TRBV5-1 and TRBJ2-7, with 10 nucleotides matching TRBD2. With 5 bases clipped from V and 2 bases from J, the junction kept 7 bases outside the gene matches. The CDR3 runs to 15 residues. CDR1 SGHRS and CDR2 YFSETQ come from the germline V gene. Here the CDR3 DNA reads TGCGCCAGCAGAGCCGGGACTAGCGCCGCCTACGAGCAGTACTTC. Translated, it gives CASRAGTSAAYEQYF.

The chain has TRBV4-1 and TRBJ2-1, with 14 bases identical to TRBD2. The CDR3 runs 20 residues. The germline V gene encodes CDR1 MGHRA and CDR2 YSYEKL. The V gene end was trimmed by 7 bases and the J gene end by 1 base; junction bases not matched to a gene: 15. This CDR3 is CASTRTGLAGGSLSYNEQFF. CDR3 nucleotide sequence: TGCGCCAGCACCCGAACAGGACTAGCGGGGGGATCTCTATCCTACAATGAGCAGTTCTTC.

This CDR3 is CAISEYPGAVNTEAFF. As DNA, the CDR3 is TGTGCCATCAGTGAGTACCCGGGGGCCGTGAACACTGAAGCTTTCTTT. V and J are TRBV10-3 and TRBJ1-1, with D perhaps matching TRBD1 (6 bases). The germline gives CDR1 ENHRY, CDR2 SYGVKD. There are 16 residues in the CDR3. V shed 1 base and J shed 0 bases, with 12 bases lying between them.

This clonotype has only a few counts. This chain connects TRBV6-5 to TRBJ2-3, with D unclear. Germline values: CDR1 MNHEY, CDR2 SVGAGI. Trimming removed 0 bases from V and 4 bases from J, with 11 bases in between. The CDR3 sequence is 15 residues long. The CDR3 nucleotides are TGTGCCAGCAGTTACTCCCCGCCGCCAGCAGATACGCAGTATTTT. This gives the protein CASSYSPPPADTQYF.

The sample holds many counts of this clonotype. The chain recombines TRBV6-2 or TRBV6-3 with TRBJ2-7; D not resolved. CDR3 size: 13 residues. V was pared by 7 bases and J by 1 base, with 11 bases between. Germline V CDR1 and CDR2: MNHEY, SVGEGT. The CDR3 spells CASKSTFSYEQYF. CDR3 in DNA: TGTGCCAGCAAATCCACTTTTTCCTACGAGCAGTACTTC.

The CDR3 DNA follows: TGTGCCAGCAGGGGACAGGCCACTGAAGCTTTCTTT. It encodes CASRGQATEAFF. This chain joins TRBV12-3 or TRBV12-4 and TRBJ1-1; TRBD1 aligns across 8 bases. Losses at the gene ends were 6 bases for V and 4 bases for J; bases not matched to a gene: 1. CDR3 length: 12 amino acids.

The chain is built from TRBV23-1 and TRBJ2-1, with D maybe TRBD1 (7 bases). TRBV23-1 is flagged as an ORF with uncertain function. The CDR3 spans 17 residues. Trimming stripped 2 bases from V and 4 bases from J, with 18 bases between. For the CDR3, the DNA is TGCGCCAGCAGTCAAAAGAGGGCAGGGGGGATTTACAATGAGCAGTTCTTC. Encoded protein: CASSQKRAGGIYNEQFF.

The chain has TRBV9 and TRBJ2-1, with 8 positions matching TRBD2. This CDR3 has 17 residues. The V segment lost 3 bases and the J segment 7 bases; nucleotides outside the gene matches: 15. Germline CDR1 and CDR2: SGDLS and YYNGEE. For the CDR3, the DNA is TGTGCCAGCAGCGGCGGGCCGGGACTAGTGTGGCCTAATGAGCAGTTCTTC. This translates into CASSGGPGLVWPNEQFF.

CDR3 coding DNA: TGTGCCAGCAGTTCCCGCCCCGGGACAGGGGCTTGGAACTATGGCTACACCTTC. Encoded protein: CASSSRPGTGAWNYGYTF. This chain joins TRBV27 and TRBJ1-2; 10 positions agree with TRBD1. The CDR3 runs 18 residues. V dropped 4 bases and J dropped 2; count of bases not matched to a gene: 13. Germline-derived CDR1 and CDR2 are MNHEY and SMNVEV (reference sequence).

This clonotype was picked up many times. The rearrangement links TRBV12-3 or TRBV12-4 to TRBJ2-1, with 9 bases lining up with TRBD2. J gave up 2 bases and V 6 bases, and 5 bases lay outside the gene matches. The CDR3 contains 15 residues. This CDR3 reads CASRVAGAPYNEQFF. The CDR3 DNA follows: TGTGCCAGCAGAGTAGCGGGAGCCCCCTACAATGAGCAGTTCTTC.